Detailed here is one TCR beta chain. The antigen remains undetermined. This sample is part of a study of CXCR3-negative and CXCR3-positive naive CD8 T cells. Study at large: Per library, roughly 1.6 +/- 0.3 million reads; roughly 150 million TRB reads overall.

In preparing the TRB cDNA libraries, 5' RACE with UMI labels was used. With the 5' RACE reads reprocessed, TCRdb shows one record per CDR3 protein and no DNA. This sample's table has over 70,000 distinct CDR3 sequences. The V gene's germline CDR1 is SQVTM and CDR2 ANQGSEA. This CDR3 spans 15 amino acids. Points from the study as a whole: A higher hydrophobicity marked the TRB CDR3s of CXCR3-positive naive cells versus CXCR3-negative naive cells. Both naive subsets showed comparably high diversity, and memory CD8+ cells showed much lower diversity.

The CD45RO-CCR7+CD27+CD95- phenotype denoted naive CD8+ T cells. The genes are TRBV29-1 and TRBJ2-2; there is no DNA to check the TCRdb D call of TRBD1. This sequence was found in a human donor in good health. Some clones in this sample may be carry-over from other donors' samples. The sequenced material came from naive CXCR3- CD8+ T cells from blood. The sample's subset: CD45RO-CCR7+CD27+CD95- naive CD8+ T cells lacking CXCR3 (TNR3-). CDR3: CSVVETGPNTGELFF.